This entry lists 8 T cell receptor beta chains sequenced from one sample in a study of patients and donors after allogeneic stem cell transplantation. TCRdb re-called the RT-PCR reads with MiXCR, one entry per CDR3 protein. Among roughly 40,000 distinct CDR3 sequences listed, more than 30% were seen once. Source material: blood, either unsorted or a sorted T cell fraction (not recorded which). These TCRs come from a human donor who was either an allogeneic HSCT recipient or a stem cell or donor lymphocyte infusion donor (not recorded which). It is not recorded whose cells these are; they may come from a transplant donor.

A single count supports this clonotype. The rearrangement uses TRBV28 and TRBJ2-3, with D possibly matching TRBD1 (6 bases). Germline lookup yields CDR1 MDHEN and CDR2 SYDVKM. V lost 3 bases, J lost 0 bases, and 10 bases lay in between. The CDR3 runs 15 residues. The CDR3 sequence: CASSFGGQSTDTQYF. The CDR3, as DNA: TGTGCCAGCAGTTTTGGCGGACAGAGCACAGATACGCAGTATTTT.

This clonotype was found a few times. The chain recombines TRBV7-9 with TRBJ1-1; D is unresolved. V was clipped by 7 bases and J by 0 bases, with 9 bases between them. Germline CDR1 reads SEHNR; CDR2 reads FQNEAQ (reference sequence). This CDR3 has 13 residues. The CDR3 is CASTLYLNTEAFF. Here the CDR3 DNA reads TGTGCCAGCACCCTTTATTTGAACACTGAAGCTTTCTTT.

This chain connects TRBV24-1 to TRBJ1-5, with TRBD1 identical over 10 bases. The CDR3 is 18 amino acids. CDR1 is KGHDR and CDR2 is SFDVKD in the germline V gene. The V gene end was trimmed by 3 bases and the J gene end by 5 bases; junction bases not matched to a gene: 12. The chain's CDR3 is CATSDTGTGEWVDQPQHF. CDR3 nucleotide sequence: TGTGCCACCAGTGATACCGGGACAGGGGAATGGGTTGATCAGCCCCAGCATTTT.

The genes are TRBV2 and TRBJ2-7; D call uncertain. Trimming removed 10 bases at V and 10 bases at J, with 17 bases between. Germline CDR1 SNHLY, CDR2 FYNNEI. The CDR3 has 11 amino acids. CDR3 in amino acids: CATALENVQYF. CDR3 nucleotides: TGTGCCACCGCACTCGAGAATGTTCAGTACTTC.

The J gene is TRBJ1-5, the V gene TRBV4-1; maybe TRBD1 (5 bases). CDR1 is MGHRA and CDR2 is YSYEKL in the germline V gene. The CDR3 length is 15 residues. V lost 4 bases and J lost 5, with 15 bases in between. In DNA, the CDR3 is TGCGCCAGCAGCCCTCGAGAGGGGCATCATCAGCCCCAGCATTTT. Protein: CASSPREGHHQPQHF.

The V call is TRBV7-2, the J call TRBJ1-1; D gene ambiguous. Germline CDR1 and CDR2: SGHTA and FQGNSA. Trimming took off 0 bases at V and 0 bases at J, with 8 bases between the two ends. This CDR3 region has 15 residues. CDR3 amino acids: CASSLASRLNTEAFF. The DNA of the CDR3 is TGTGCCAGCAGCTTAGCCTCGCGGTTGAACACTGAAGCTTTCTTT.

The J gene is TRBJ2-5, the V gene TRBV25-1; 8 nucleotides agree with TRBD2. The CDR3 runs 13 residues. Germline loops: CDR1 MGHDK, CDR2 SYGVNS. V shed 5 bases, J shed 7 bases, and the junction held 6 bases outside the gene matches. CDR3 coding DNA: TGTGCCAGCAGTAAACCGGGACTAGGGACCCAGTACTTC. Encoded protein: CASSKPGLGTQYF.

The CDR3 DNA reads TGCAGTGCTAGGTACACGGGCAATCAGCCCCAGCATTTT. It codes for CSARYTGNQPQHF. The chain links TRBV20-1 to TRBJ1-5; D call uncertain. Trimming left V 3 bases short and J 2 bases short, with 8 bases between. Germline V gene sequence: CDR1 DFQATT, CDR2 SNEGSKA (reference sequence). The CDR3 covers 13 residues.